The rows below give T cell receptor beta chains drawn from one sample of a study of Graves' ophthalmopathy and Graves' hyperthyroidism. TCRdb re-analysed the multiplex PCR reads in MiXCR, keeping a single row per CDR3 protein. The sample has 350,000 or so distinct CDR3 sequences; around a sixth are singletons. Sequencing was done on a sample of peripheral blood. Receptors were obtained from an adult man with Graves' ophthalmopathy. The CDR3 runs from the conserved cysteine through the conserved F or W. D genes are given only for firm matches. A row's size may be missing; if present it is once, few, many or a size class.

d_gene	v_gene	j_gene	abundance	CDR3aa	CDR3nt
TRBD2	TRBV7-2	TRBJ2-5	.	CASSPDSGGGAQYF	TGTGCCAGCAGCCCCGATAGCGGGGGCGGGGCCCAGTACTTC
.	TRBV30	TRBJ1-2	.	CAWSVRGRKINYGYTF	TGTGCCTGGAGTGTAAGGGGCAGGAAAATTAACTATGGCTACACCTTC
.	TRBV24-1	TRBJ2-2	many	CATRGTHTGELFF	TGTGCCACCCGGGGAACCCACACCGGGGAGCTGTTTTTT
TRBD1	TRBV27	TRBJ1-1	.	CASSLTGQANTEAFF	TGTGCCAGCAGTTTAACGGGACAGGCGAACACTGAAGCTTTCTTT
TRBD1	TRBV6-2/TRBV6-3	TRBJ1-5	many	CASDTGTGTFNQPQHF	TGTGCCAGCGATACCGGGACAGGGACCTTCAATCAGCCCCAGCATTTT
TRBD1	TRBV6-1	TRBJ1-2	many	CASSREQGAPDYGYTF	TGTGCCAGCAGTCGGGAGCAGGGGGCGCCGGACTATGGCTACACCTTC
.	TRBV6-1	TRBJ1-5	many	CASSRGPERQPQHF	TGTGCCAGCAGTCGGGGCCCAGAGCGACAGCCCCAGCATTTT
.	TRBV6-1	TRBJ1-2	many	CASSEFFVGSGYTF	TGTGCCAGCAGTGAATTTTTCGTGGGTAGTGGCTACACCTTC
.	TRBV15	TRBJ2-7	many	CATSRVDSSYEQYF	TGTGCCACCAGCAGAGTGGACAGCTCCTACGAGCAGTACTTC
.	TRBV6-1	TRBJ2-5	.	CASSQLSRQETQYF	TGTGCCAGCAGCCAATTGTCCAGACAGGAGACCCAGTACTTC
.	TRBV20-1	TRBJ1-5	many	CSASLRLNQPQHF	TGCAGTGCTAGCCTCCGATTGAATCAGCCCCAGCATTTT
.	TRBV11-2	TRBJ1-5	many	CASSEAAGRLDQPQHF	TGTGCCAGCAGTGAGGCGGCAGGGCGGTTGGATCAGCCCCAGCATTTT
.	TRBV20-1	TRBJ2-7	.	CSARGGSDEQYF	TGCAGTGCTAGAGGGGGCTCGGACGAGCAGTACTTC
.	TRBV6-2/TRBV6-3	TRBJ2-7	many	CASSPGLHGDEQYF	TGTGCCAGCAGCCCGGGACTGCACGGCGACGAGCAGTACTTC
.	TRBV4-1	TRBJ1-1	many	CASSQDRSLGTEAFF	TGCGCCAGCAGCCAAGATCGGAGTTTGGGCACTGAAGCTTTCTTT
TRBD1	TRBV6-1	TRBJ2-5	many	CASRKNRGWAQETQYF	TGTGCCAGCAGGAAAAACAGGGGTTGGGCACAAGAGACCCAGTACTTC
TRBD1	TRBV7-3	TRBJ1-1	many	CASGQGGHTEAFF	TGTGCCAGCGGGCAGGGGGGCCACACTGAAGCTTTCTTT
TRBD1	TRBV18	TRBJ1-1	many	CASSPRGTENTEAFF	TGTGCCAGCTCACCCCGAGGGACAGAGAACACTGAAGCTTTCTTT
TRBD1	TRBV7-8	TRBJ2-2	.	CASSVGQGALGGELFF	TGTGCCAGCAGCGTCGGACAGGGGGCTTTGGGCGGGGAGCTGTTTTTT
TRBD1	TRBV6-5	TRBJ1-2	many	CASSYSLGTGANYGYTF	TGTGCCAGCAGTTACTCTCTCGGGACAGGGGCGAACTATGGCTACACCTTC
.	TRBV28	TRBJ1-1	many	CASTSLASLREAFF	TGTGCCAGCACCTCCTTAGCGAGTTTGAGGGAAGCTTTCTTT
.	TRBV20-1	TRBJ1-5	many	CSASPRLSNQPQHF	TGCAGTGCTAGTCCCAGACTTAGCAATCAGCCCCAGCATTTT
.	TRBV7-6	TRBJ1-6	.	CASSRDGHPDSPLHF	TGTGCCAGCAGCCGAGACGGACATCCAGATTCACCCCTCCACTTT
TRBD2	TRBV7-2	TRBJ2-7	.	CASSYTGTRGEQYF	TGTGCCAGCAGCTACACCGGGACTAGAGGCGAGCAGTACTTC
TRBD1	TRBV5-1	TRBJ2-7	many	CASSFYETGNEQYF	TGCGCCAGCAGCTTCTACGAGACAGGGAACGAGCAGTACTTC
.	TRBV12-3/TRBV12-4	TRBJ2-5	many	CASSLGSIGVETQYF	TGTGCCAGCAGTTTAGGCTCGATCGGGGTAGAGACCCAGTACTTC
.	TRBV2	TRBJ2-7	many	CASYRTAIKNEQYF	TGTGCCAGCTATCGGACAGCCATCAAAAACGAGCAGTACTTC
TRBD2	TRBV30	TRBJ2-5	many	CAWSVPNGSGEETQYF	TGTGCCTGGAGTGTACCTAATGGTAGCGGGGAAGAGACCCAGTACTTC
TRBD1	TRBV12-3/TRBV12-4	TRBJ2-7	many	CASSVTGSEYEQYF	TGTGCCAGCAGTGTGACAGGGTCGGAGTACGAGCAGTACTTC
.	TRBV29-1	TRBJ1-1	few	CSAQGGIGTEAFF	TGCAGCGCCCAAGGGGGGATCGGCACTGAAGCTTTCTTT
.	TRBV6-1	TRBJ2-4	many	CASSESRGMSIQYF	TGTGCCAGCAGTGAATCCAGGGGAATGAGCATTCAGTACTTC
TRBD2	TRBV6-2/TRBV6-3	TRBJ2-7	.	CASSDGTSGGYEQYF	TGTGCCAGCAGTGACGGGACTAGCGGGGGCTACGAGCAGTACTTC
.	TRBV14	TRBJ1-1	many	CASSRGMNTEAFF	TGTGCCAGCAGCCGCGGGATGAACACTGAAGCTTTCTTT
TRBD2	TRBV11-1	TRBJ2-3	many	CASSNRPSGGLLYTQYF	TGTGCCAGCAGCAACCGACCTAGCGGGGGTCTATTGTATACGCAGTATTTT
.	TRBV28	TRBJ1-5	.	CASSQLSRPQHF	TGTGCCAGCAGTCAACTCAGTAGGCCCCAGCATTTT
TRBD2	TRBV5-1	TRBJ2-7	many	CASSLVGTSGTYEQYF	TGCGCCAGCAGCTTGGTTGGGACTAGCGGTACCTACGAGCAGTACTTC
.	TRBV12-3/TRBV12-4	TRBJ1-3	.	CASSCGAEYTISF	TGTGCCAGCAGTTGCGGGGCTGAGTACACCATATCTTTT
TRBD2	TRBV10-1	TRBJ2-5	many	CASSESGLAAEQETQYF	TGCGCCAGCAGTGAGTCGGGACTAGCGGCTGAACAAGAGACCCAGTACTTC
.	TRBV6-5	TRBJ1-2	many	CASSGQRYGYTF	TGTGCCAGCTCCGGCCAGCGCTATGGCTACACCTTC
.	TRBV15	TRBJ1-5	many	CATSRDLTRTGNQPQHF	TGTGCCACCAGCAGAGATTTGACCAGGACAGGCAATCAGCCCCAGCATTTT
.	TRBV30	TRBJ1-6	many	CAWKRGSSYNSPLHF	TGTGCCTGGAAAAGGGGAAGCTCCTATAATTCACCCCTCCACTTT
.	TRBV6-6	TRBJ1-2	many	CASSYGRAQYGYTF	TGTGCCAGCAGTTACGGTCGGGCCCAATATGGCTACACCTTC
.	TRBV2	TRBJ2-7	many	CASGGQSSYEQYF	TGTGCCAGCGGAGGACAGAGCTCCTACGAGCAGTACTTC
.	TRBV4-1	TRBJ2-5	many	CASSQEWGGTQYF	TGCGCCAGCAGCCAAGAGTGGGGTGGGACCCAGTACTTC
TRBD1	TRBV3-1	TRBJ1-2	few	CASRHGTGTGYTF	TGTGCCAGCAGACACGGGACAGGTACTGGCTACACCTTC
TRBD2	TRBV6-2/TRBV6-3	TRBJ2-7	.	CASKPLGLAGGMAYEQYF	TGTGCCAGCAAACCCCTGGGACTAGCGGGAGGTATGGCCTACGAGCAGTACTTC
TRBD2	TRBV12-3/TRBV12-4	TRBJ2-5	.	CASSLGLGGIGETQYF	TGTGCCAGCAGTTTAGGACTGGGGGGGATAGGGGAGACCCAGTACTTC
.	TRBV5-4	TRBJ2-7	once	CASGKGGTYEQYF	TGTGCCAGCGGGAAGGGTGGCACCTACGAGCAGTACTTC
TRBD2	TRBV6-1	TRBJ2-5	many	CASSELPSWLAGGPEETQYF	TGTGCCAGCAGTGAACTCCCGTCTTGGCTAGCGGGGGGGCCCGAAGAGACCCAGTACTTC
.	TRBV6-5	TRBJ1-2	many	CASSPNDGSYGYTF	TGTGCCAGCAGTCCTAATGACGGAAGCTATGGCTACACCTTC
.	TRBV30	TRBJ1-2	.	CAWKAGRPYGYTF	TGTGCCTGGAAGGCAGGGAGGCCCTATGGCTACACCTTC
.	TRBV4-2	TRBJ2-4	many	CASSQRLGQGNIQYF	TGTGCCAGCAGCCAGCGACTCGGCCAGGGGAACATTCAGTACTTC
TRBD1	TRBV28	TRBJ1-6	many	CASSPGGTSYNSPLHF	TGTGCCAGCAGCCCAGGGGGCACCTCCTATAATTCACCCCTCCACTTT